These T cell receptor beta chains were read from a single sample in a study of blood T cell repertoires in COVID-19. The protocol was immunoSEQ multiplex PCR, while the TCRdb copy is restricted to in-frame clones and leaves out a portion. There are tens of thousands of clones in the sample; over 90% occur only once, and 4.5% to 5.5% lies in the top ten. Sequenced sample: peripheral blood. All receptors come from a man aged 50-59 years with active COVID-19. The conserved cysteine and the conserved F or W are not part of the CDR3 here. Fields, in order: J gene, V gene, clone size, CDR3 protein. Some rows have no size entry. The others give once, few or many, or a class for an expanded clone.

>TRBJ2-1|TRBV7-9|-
ASSVLAGAYNEQF
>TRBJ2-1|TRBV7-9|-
ASRGLAGAVNEQF
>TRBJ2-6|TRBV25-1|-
ASMSSGISGANVLT
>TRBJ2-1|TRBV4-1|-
ASSLLGTLSSYNEQF
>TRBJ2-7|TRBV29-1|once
SASSGNSYEQY
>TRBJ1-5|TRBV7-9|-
ASSLTGGSNQPQH
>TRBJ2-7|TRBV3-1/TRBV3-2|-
ASSQVGKTLY
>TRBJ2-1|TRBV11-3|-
ASSSVREGSYNEQF
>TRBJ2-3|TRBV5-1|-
ASSPRTSGGDTQY
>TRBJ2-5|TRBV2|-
ASSAQETQY
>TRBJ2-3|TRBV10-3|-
AISEIDRGDTDTQY
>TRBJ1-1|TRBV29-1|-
SVAPDRFSLSTEAF
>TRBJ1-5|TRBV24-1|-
ATSAGTNQPQH
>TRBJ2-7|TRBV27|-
ASSAPLAGVYEQY
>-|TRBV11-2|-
ASSEAGDSYEQY
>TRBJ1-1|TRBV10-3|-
AVGRRDRETEAF
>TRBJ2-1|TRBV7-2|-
ASSLNRDFYNEQF
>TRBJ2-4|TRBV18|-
ASSPGQTTKNIQY
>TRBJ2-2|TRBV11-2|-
ASSLGGPGELF
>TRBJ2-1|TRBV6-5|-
ASRSGTSVPNEQF
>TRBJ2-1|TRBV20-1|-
SASLAGARDEQF